This T cell receptor beta chain comes out of a study of blood T cell repertoires in COVID-19. The CDR3 runs to 14 residues. CDR1 and CDR2 (germline): MNHEY, SVGAGI. The ends lost 4 bases at V and 3 bases at J; junction bases unmatched: 6. Only in-frame clones appear in the TCRdb table, and some are missing; sequencing was by immunoSEQ multiplex PCR. Of roughly 230,000 clones in the sample, roughly 86% were seen once. Sequenced material: PBMCs or T cells enriched from blood (not recorded which). The V and J genes are TRBV6-5 and TRBJ2-7; 7 bases fit TRBD1. The sequence derives from a woman under 40 with acute COVID-19. In DNA form, the CDR3 reads TGTGCCAGCAGTTCCTCGGGACAGATCTACGAGCAGTACTTC. It encodes CASSSSGQIYEQYF.